Ten or more counts support the clone carrying this T cell receptor beta chain. Amplified TCR beta CDR3 regions derived from RNA transcripts. RT-PCR in the first round (using the HTBI primer set) targeted the TCR CDR3. MiXCR was run by TCRdb on the multiplex PCR reads, yielding one entry per CDR3 protein. The sample shows under 300,000 distinct CDR3 sequences, roughly 13% of them seen only once. This sample was included in a study of T cells in Graves' hyperthyroidism and ophthalmopathy. Across 18 months, stable Graves' hyperthyroidism was marked by no progression to ophthalmopathy. Orbital computed tomography and thyroid ultrasound, together with serum TRAb and thyroxine and clinical symptoms, were used for diagnoses. Fresh peripheral blood, approximately 9.6 ml, yielded the PBMCs. Sequencing was done on a sample of blood. This sequence originates from a woman aged 40 to 55 with Graves' hyperthyroidism.

The CDR3 DNA reads as TGTGCCAGCTCACCGAGGACAGGGAGTTTCACTGAAGCTTTCTTT. This codes for CASSPRTGSFTEAFF. The gene calls are TRBV18 and TRBJ1-1; 8 bases line up with TRBD1. V lost 3 bases and J lost 4; bases outside the gene matches: 7. Germline CDR1 KGHSH, CDR2 LQKENI. CDR3 size: 15 residues.